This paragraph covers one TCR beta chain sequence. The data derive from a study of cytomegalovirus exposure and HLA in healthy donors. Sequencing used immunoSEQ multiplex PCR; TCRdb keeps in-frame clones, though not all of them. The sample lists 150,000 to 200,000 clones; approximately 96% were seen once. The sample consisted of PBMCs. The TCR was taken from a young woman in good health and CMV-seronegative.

The CDR3 loop is CASSQWTSGGHYEQYF. The CDR3 DNA sequence: TGCGCCAGCAGCCAATGGACTAGCGGGGGGCACTACGAGCAGTACTTC. V is TRBV4-1 and J is TRBJ2-7; 14 nucleotides match TRBD2. CDR1 and CDR2 (germline): MGHRA, YSYEKL. This CDR3 contains 16 residues. V shed 2 bases and J 3 bases; nucleotides not matched to a gene: 3.